These 14 T cell receptor beta chains were all obtained from the same sample, sequenced in a study of CD8+ T cells in alopecia areata. Isolated RNA was reverse transcribed into cDNA used as the sequencing template. Repertoires were generated with immunoSEQ multiplex PCR, while TCRdb's copy carries only in-frame clones and drops some. This table has about 140,000 clones, approximately 90% appearing once. Treatment given: oral pan-JAK inhibitor, 5-10 mg twice daily. The specimen was CD8+ T cells sorted from blood, collected at week 4, from a patient treated with tofacitinib. The source of these receptors is a human donor with alopecia areata.

The chain joins TRBV6-1 to TRBJ1-1; 8 nucleotides agree with TRBD1. The ends lost 4 bases at V and 5 bases at J; junction bases unmatched: 12. From germline, CDR1 is MNHNS and CDR2 SASEGT. The CDR3 has 16 residues. The CDR3 region has the DNA TGTGCCAGCAGTGGCGCTCGGACAGGGAGTCGGACTGAAGCTTTCTTT. As protein: CASSGARTGSRTEAFF.

The chain combines TRBV29-1 with TRBJ2-1; 8 positions agree with TRBD2. V shed 6 bases and J 8 bases; nucleotides not matched to a gene: 6. The CDR3 is made up of 12 amino acids. Germline values: CDR1 SQVTM, CDR2 ANQGSEA. The CDR3 region has the DNA TGCAGCGTGTACGGGGGGGCCGATGAGCAGTTCTTC. It specifies CSVYGGADEQFF.

The chain combines TRBV7-9 with TRBJ1-1; D is uncertain. The CDR3 totals 15 residues. Between the trimmed V and J ends, which lost 1 base and 3 bases, there was a span of 12 bases. Germline V gene lookup returns CDR1 SEHNR and CDR2 FQNEAQ (reference sequence). The CDR3 DNA follows: TGTGCCAGCAGCTTAGGGCCCTATCCCGACACTGAAGCTTTCTTT. Protein product: CASSLGPYPDTEAFF.

This clone was detected once. V and J are TRBV7-6 and TRBJ1-6; TRBD1 agrees at 8 bases. The CDR3 totals 15 residues. Germline CDR1 SGHVS, CDR2 FNYEAQ. Trimming cost V 5 bases and J 7 bases; bases outside gene matches: 7. In DNA, the CDR3 is TGTGCCAGCAGCGCAGCGGGACAGGCGAATTCACCCCTCCACTTT. This sequence encodes CASSAAGQANSPLHF.

The chain is built from TRBV18 and TRBJ2-7; tentatively, D is TRBD1 (5 bases). Germline CDR1 is KGHSH and CDR2 is LQKENI. This CDR3 is built from 14 residues. Trimming shortened V by 0 bases and J by 3 bases, and 9 bases separated the two germline ends. The CDR3 bases are TGTGCCAGCTCACCACCGGGGCTAAACTACGAGCAGTACTTC. Translated, it gives CASSPPGLNYEQYF.

This chain joins TRBV5-1 and TRBJ2-5; D not certain. The CDR3 is made up of 14 amino acids. The V gene's germline CDR1 is SGHRS and CDR2 YFSETQ. Trimming took off 0 bases at V and 2 bases at J, with 8 bases between the two ends. The CDR3 DNA reads TGCGCCAGCAGCTTGGTAGTGGGTCAAGAGACCCAGTACTTC. Translating it yields CASSLVVGQETQYF.

This clone was seen a single time. The V gene is TRBV6-5, the J gene TRBJ2-1, with 8 bases aligning to TRBD2. Trimming at V came to 6 bases and at J to 9 bases, leaving 10 bases not matched to a gene. Germline V CDR1 and CDR2: MNHEY, SVGAGI. The length of the CDR3 is 14 residues. The CDR3 reads CASSLSGTHSEQFF. For the CDR3, the DNA is TGTGCCAGCAGCCTTAGCGGGACCCACAGTGAGCAGTTCTTC.

The genes are TRBV29-1 and TRBJ2-3; maybe TRBD1 (5 bases). Germline CDR1 reads SQVTM; CDR2 reads ANQGSEA. The germline V and J ends were trimmed by 6 bases and 0 bases, with 10 bases remaining between them. This CDR3 comprises 13 residues. The DNA of the CDR3 is TGCAGCGTCGTGGGGCCCAGCACAGATACGCAGTATTTT. Translation: CSVVGPSTDTQYF.

The chain uses TRBV29-1 and TRBJ2-1; 9 bases line up with TRBD1. This CDR3 has 16 residues. Trimming at V came to 2 bases and at J to 10 bases, leaving 15 bases not matched to a gene. CDR1 is SQVTM, CDR2 ANQGSEA, per germline. The CDR3 bases are TGCAGCGTTGAAAGGGACGGTGGGACAGGGAACGACGAGCAGTTCTTC. This encodes CSVERDGGTGNDEQFF.

This chain links TRBV18 with TRBJ2-7, with D perhaps assigned TRBD1 or TRBD2 (5 bases each). This CDR3 comprises 15 residues. CDR1 is KGHSH, CDR2 LQKENI, per germline. V lost 0 bases and J 4 bases, leaving 13 bases between the germline ends. The CDR3 reads CASSPPTGALYEQYF. CDR3 DNA: TGTGCCAGCTCACCACCAACCGGGGCCCTATACGAGCAGTACTTC.

The gene calls are TRBV11-2 and TRBJ2-7, with D hard to call. There are 14 residues in the CDR3. V shed 2 bases and J shed 0 bases, with 8 bases lying between them. Germline CDR1 SGHAT, CDR2 FQNNGV. DNA of the CDR3: TGTGCCAGCAGCTTACCACTCTACTCCTACGAGCAGTACTTC. Translated: CASSLPLYSYEQYF. Looking up the rest from reference TRBV11-2 and TRBJ2-7 gives the full variable domain: EAGVAQSPRYKIIEKRQSVAFWCNPISGHATLYWYQQILGQGPKLLIQFQNNGVVDDSQLPKDRFSAERLKGVDSTLKIQPAKLEDSAVYLCASSLPLYSYEQYFGPGTRLTVT.

The chain uses TRBV4-1 and TRBJ2-3; D is unresolved. The CDR3 runs 16 residues. Germline-derived CDR1 and CDR2 are MGHRA and YSYEKL. Trimming took 4 bases from V and 6 from J, leaving 20 bases between them. The chain's CDR3 is CASSPVDRVGFDTQYF. The CDR3 DNA reads TGCGCCAGCAGCCCTGTCGACCGCGTTGGATTTGATACGCAGTATTTT.

The chain employs TRBV25-1 and TRBJ2-5; tentatively, D is TRBD1 (6 bases). V lost 1 base and J 2 bases, leaving 11 bases between the germline ends. This CDR3 spans 15 amino acids. Germline V CDR1 and CDR2: MGHDK, SYGVNS. DNA for the CDR3: TGTGCCAGCAGTGAATCCAGGACAGTTCAAGAGACCCAGTACTTC. Translating it yields CASSESRTVQETQYF. Full variable domain (missing parts from reference TRBV25-1 and TRBJ2-5): EADIYQTPRYLVIGTGKKITLECSQTMGHDKMYWYQQDPGMELHLIHYSYGVNSTEKGDLSSESTVSRIRTEHFPLTLESARPSHTSQYLCASSESRTVQETQYFGPGTRLLVL.

V is TRBV4-1 and J is TRBJ2-3; perhaps D is TRBD1 or TRBD2 (7 bases each). The CDR3 contains 17 residues. Trimming left V 4 bases short and J 2 bases short, with 19 bases between. The V gene's germline CDR1 is MGHRA and CDR2 YSYEKL. Here the CDR3 reads CASSPQGGGGPTDTQYF. CDR3 DNA sequence: TGCGCCAGCAGCCCCCAGGGGGGGGGAGGACCCACAGATACGCAGTATTTT.